This T cell receptor delta chain came from a study of gamma delta lymphoproliferative disorders and STAT genes. TCRdb reanalysed the multiplex PCR reads with CATT. The repertoire holds about 1,600 delta-chain clones, over 1% seen once, with approximately 58% in the top ten. The CDR3 sequence is 22 residues long. Trimming left V 5 bases short and J 0 bases short, with 34 bases between. From germline, CDR1 is TSWWSYY and CDR2 QGS. PBMCs from patients and controls supplied the genomic DNA for sequencing. The TCR comes from a human donor in good health. Sequencing was carried out using blood. The V call is TRDV1, the J call TRDJ1, with D perhaps given as TRDD2 or TRDD3 (8 bases each). CDR3 sequence (DNA): TGTGCTCTTGGGCCAGAGTTCTTCCTACTTCACTGGGGGCTCAAGTACACCGATAAACTCATCTTT. Translating it yields CALGPEFFLLHWGLKYTDKLIF.